A single sample is the source of the 32 T cell receptor beta chains below, sequenced in a study of T cells in Graves' hyperthyroidism and ophthalmopathy. Amplified TCR beta CDR3 regions came from RNA transcripts. The primer set for the first-round RT-PCR of the TCR CDR3 was HTBI. TCRdb re-derived calls from the multiplex PCR reads in MiXCR, one entry per CDR3 protein. The data hold a few hundred thousand distinct CDR3 sequences, with roughly 13% observed a single time. Sequencing was done on a sample of blood. These receptors were collected from a woman in her thirties or forties with Graves' ophthalmopathy.

This clonotype was recorded many times. The chain combines TRBV15 with TRBJ2-1; D is perhaps TRBD2 (6 bases). V dropped 3 bases and J dropped 10 bases, with 16 bases sitting between them. The CDR3 consists of 14 residues. Germline-derived CDR1 and CDR2 are LNHNV and YYDKDF (reference sequence). CDR3 protein: CATSRTEGLGEQFF. In DNA, the CDR3 is TGTGCCACCAGCAGGACGGAGGGTCTTGGGGAGCAGTTCTTC.

The sample holds a few counts of this clonotype. V is TRBV19 and J is TRBJ2-3; 13 bases are a match to TRBD2. J gave up 6 bases and V 6 bases, and 3 bases lay outside the gene matches. The CDR3 covers 14 residues. Germline V CDR1 and CDR2: LNHDA, SQIVND (reference sequence). CDR3 in amino acids: CASRLAGGPDTQYF. The CDR3 DNA sequence: TGTGCCAGTAGACTAGCGGGAGGGCCGGATACGCAGTATTTT.

This clonotype has a count of ten or more. The genes are TRBV6-1 and TRBJ1-2; D is unclear. The CDR3 contains 16 residues. Trimming took 7 bases from V and 4 from J, leaving 22 bases between them. In germline, CDR1 is MNHNS, CDR2 SASEGT. The CDR3 nucleotides are TGTGCCAGCACCGCGGGCCGGCCCCGCCGGTCCTATGGCTACACCTTC. Translation: CASTAGRPRRSYGYTF.

This clonotype was picked up many times. The gene calls are TRBV7-9 and TRBJ1-4, with no clear D. The CDR3 consists of 14 residues. CDR1 and CDR2 (germline): SEHNR, FQNEAQ (reference sequence). V lost 1 base and J lost 2, with 5 bases in between. In nucleotides, the CDR3 is TGTGCCAGCAGCTTAGAGGTCACTAATGAAAAACTGTTTTTT. This codes for CASSLEVTNEKLFF.

This clonotype was detected ten times or more. This chain uses TRBV9 with TRBJ1-2, with D perhaps matching TRBD1 (6 bases). The CDR3 extends over 14 amino acids. With 0 bases removed from V and 2 bases from J, the gap between germline ends came to 8 bases. Per germline, CDR1 SGDLS and CDR2 YYNGEE. CDR3 residues: CASSVAGANYGYTF. DNA for the CDR3: TGTGCCAGCAGCGTAGCAGGGGCGAACTATGGCTACACCTTC. The full variable domain, its missing parts supplied by reference TRBV9 and TRBJ1-2, is DSGVTQTPKHLITATGQRVTLRCSPRSGDLSVYWYQQSLDQGLQFLIQYYNGEERAKGNILERFSAQQFPDLHSELNLSSLELGDSALYFCASSVAGANYGYTFGSGTRLTVV.

In this sample, this clonotype turned up a few times. The gene calls are TRBV29-1 and TRBJ1-2; D call uncertain. The CDR3 spans 12 residues. V was cut by 3 bases and J by 8 bases, with 13 bases left in between. The germline V gene encodes CDR1 SQVTM and CDR2 ANQGSEA. The CDR3 DNA reads as TGCAGCGTTGATCGGGGAGAGAGAGGCTACACCTTC. Protein: CSVDRGERGYTF. The full variable domain, completed using reference TRBV29-1 and TRBJ1-2, is SAVISQKPSRDICQRGTSLTIQCQVDSQVTMMFWYRQQPGQSLTLIATANQGSEATYESGFVIDKFPISRPNLTFSTLTVSNMSPEDSSIYLCSVDRGERGYTFGSGTRLTVV.

This clonotype was picked up many times. In DNA, the CDR3 is TGTGCCAGCACCCACCTCCTAGCGGGAGTCGGTTACAATGAGCAGTTCTTC. Encoded protein: CASTHLLAGVGYNEQFF. The rearrangement joins TRBV12-3 or TRBV12-4 to TRBJ2-1, with 10 positions matching TRBD2. The junction had 13 bases not matched to a gene; V was cut back by 7 bases and J by 4 bases. The CDR3 is 17 amino acids.

This clonotype was seen repeatedly, ten times or more. The rearrangement links TRBV20-1 to TRBJ1-1; D uncertain. Germline CDR1 reads DFQATT; CDR2 reads SNEGSKA (reference sequence). Trimming stripped 5 bases from V and 6 bases from J, with 10 bases between. The length of the CDR3 is 11 residues. The CDR3 here is CSAQEEAEAFF. CDR3 nucleotide sequence: TGCAGTGCTCAAGAGGAGGCTGAAGCTTTCTTT.

V gene TRBV27 combines with J gene TRBJ2-7; D ambiguous. Germline V CDR1 and CDR2: MNHEY, SMNVEV (reference sequence). CDR3 length: 16 residues. Trimming stripped 1 base from V and 2 bases from J, with 15 bases between. CDR3 nucleotides: TGTGCCAGCAGTTTATTTTGGAGTCTTGGACCCTACGAGCAGTACTTC. It specifies CASSLFWSLGPYEQYF.

This clonotype appeared many times. This chain joins TRBV6-1 and TRBJ2-5; TRBD2 aligns across 9 bases. CDR1 MNHNS and CDR2 SASEGT come from the germline V gene. The CDR3 loop spans 14 amino acids. Unmatched junction bases numbered 4, after V lost 6 bases and J lost 2 bases. The CDR3 sequence: CASSFSGSQETQYF. As DNA, the CDR3 is TGTGCCAGCAGCTTTAGCGGGAGTCAAGAGACCCAGTACTTC.

This clonotype has a count of ten or more. The rearrangement joins TRBV28 to TRBJ2-7, with D unclear. V lost 7 bases and J 0 bases, leaving 10 bases between the germline ends. Germline CDR1 and CDR2: MDHEN and SYDVKM. The CDR3 is 13 amino acids. The chain's CDR3 is CASNPQSSYEQYF. CDR3 bases: TGTGCCAGCAACCCCCAGAGCTCCTACGAGCAGTACTTC.

This clonotype was recorded at least ten times. This sequence joins TRBV7-9 and TRBJ2-1; D call uncertain. The length of the CDR3 is 10 residues. The V end lost 8 bases, the J end lost 8 bases, and 7 bases lay between the germline ends. Germline CDR1 SEHNR, CDR2 FQNEAQ (reference sequence). The CDR3 region has the DNA TGTGCCAGCGGACGGTATGAGCAGTTCTTC. Residues: CASGRYEQFF.

This clonotype was detected many times. J is TRBJ2-7 and V is TRBV6-4; no firm D call. CDR3 length equals 15 residues. Germline CDR1 reads MRHNA; CDR2 reads SNTAGT. Trimming left V 3 bases short and J 9 bases short, with 21 bases between. In DNA, the CDR3 is TGTGCCAGCAGTGAAGACTTCACGCCTGGGTATAGGCAGTACTTC. This gives the protein CASSEDFTPGYRQYF.

This clonotype was seen repeatedly, ten times or more. One base away lies a much larger clone, so this may be a sequencing read error. The chain has TRBV28 and TRBJ2-1; TRBD2 agrees at 12 bases. CDR1 MDHEN and CDR2 SYDVKM come from the germline V gene. J lost 6 bases, V lost 6 bases, and 6 bases had no gene match. This CDR3 spans 15 amino acids. The CDR3 is CASSSGLAGTNEQFF. The CDR3 coding sequence is TGTGCCAGCAGCTCAGGACTAGCGGGAACCAATGAGCAGTTCTTC.

This clonotype appeared a few times. A much larger clone differs by one base, so this may be a read error. This sequence joins TRBV20-1 and TRBJ1-1; D not certain. Germline values: CDR1 DFQATT, CDR2 SNEGSKA (reference sequence). The CDR3 totals 14 residues. In DNA form, the CDR3 reads TGCAGTGCTAAAGTTCATATGGGCGGCACTGAAGCTTCCTTT. Translated: CSAKVHMGGTEASF.

Ten or more counts support this clonotype. The rearrangement joins TRBV6-2 or TRBV6-3 to TRBJ2-3, with D unresolved. V lost 4 bases and J 2 bases, leaving 10 bases between the germline ends. The CDR3 contains 14 residues. Germline V lookup: CDR1 MNHEY, CDR2 SVGEGT. The CDR3 loop reads CASSSWVDTDTQYF. The CDR3 nucleotides are TGTGCCAGCAGTTCCTGGGTTGACACAGATACGCAGTATTTT.

This clonotype turned up a few times. This sequence joins TRBV20-1 and TRBJ1-5, with 9 positions matching TRBD1. CDR3 length: 13 amino acids. V dropped 6 bases and J dropped 7; count of bases not matched to a gene: 7. Germline lookup yields CDR1 DFQATT and CDR2 SNEGSKA (reference sequence). The CDR3 protein is CSATGGAWQPQHF. Written as DNA, the CDR3 is TGCAGTGCAACAGGGGGCGCATGGCAGCCCCAGCATTTT.

This clonotype was seen ten or more times. J is TRBJ2-3 and V is TRBV29-1; D not resolved. Trimming pared 3 bases from V and 1 base from J, leaving 5 bases between. Germline CDR1 SQVTM, CDR2 ANQGSEA. The CDR3 extends over 12 amino acids. The CDR3 DNA sequence: TGCAGCGTTGATTGGGGCACAGATACGCAGTATTTT. It yields the protein CSVDWGTDTQYF.

Many counts were recorded for this clonotype. Here the CDR3 DNA reads TGTGCCAGCAGCAGGACTAGCGGGATGAGCACAGATACGCAGTATTTT. Translating it yields CASSRTSGMSTDTQYF. V gene TRBV7-8 combines with J gene TRBJ2-3, with TRBD2 matching 12 bases. Germline trimming cut 5 bases from V and 0 bases from J; bases unmatched to any gene: 3. The CDR3 extends over 16 amino acids. From germline, CDR1 is SGHVS and CDR2 FQNEAQ.

This clonotype was picked up many times. The V gene is TRBV6-2 or TRBV6-3, the J gene TRBJ2-1; tentative D call: TRBD2 (5 bases). The CDR3 consists of 16 residues. V lost 0 bases, J lost 5 bases, and 14 bases lay in between. The germline V gene has CDR1 MNHEY and CDR2 SVGEGT. This CDR3 is CASSYSQPGKNNEQFF. The CDR3 DNA follows: TGTGCCAGCAGTTACTCGCAACCGGGAAAAAACAATGAGCAGTTCTTC.

This clonotype was seen ten or more times. The CDR3 coding sequence is TGTGCCAGCAGGCCCACAGGGGGCTTTGGGGAACTGTTTTTT. This encodes CASRPTGGFGELFF. The rearrangement uses TRBV12-3 or TRBV12-4 and TRBJ1-4, with 9 bases matching TRBD1. The CDR3 is 14 amino acids. Trimming cost V 6 bases and J 12 bases; bases outside gene matches: 11.

This clonotype was seen at least ten times. This chain connects TRBV12-3 or TRBV12-4 to TRBJ2-1, with 10 bases fitting TRBD2. Trimming cost V 7 bases and J 5 bases; bases outside gene matches: 8. The CDR3 is 15 amino acids. As DNA, the CDR3 is TGTGCCAGCACCATCCTAGCGGGAGTAAACAATGAGCAGTTCTTC. This codes for CASTILAGVNNEQFF.

Only a few counts were recorded for this clonotype. The rearrangement links TRBV29-1 to TRBJ2-1; TRBD2 might be the D (6 bases). The CDR3 has 13 residues. In germline, CDR1 is SQVTM, CDR2 ANQGSEA. V shed 4 bases and J shed 7 bases, with 14 bases lying between them. The DNA for the CDR3 is TGCAGCGTTGGCGGGACCGCTGGAAATGAGCAGTTCTTC. Its protein product is CSVGGTAGNEQFF.

At least ten counts were recorded for this clonotype. The chain uses TRBV28 and TRBJ2-1, with a tentative D call TRBD2 (5 bases). Trimming left V 2 bases short and J 2 bases short, with 16 bases between. The CDR3 extends over 17 amino acids. CDR1 is MDHEN, CDR2 SYDVKM, per germline. DNA for the CDR3: TGTGCCAGCAGTTTAGTAGTATCAAGCGGCACCTACAATGAGCAGTTCTTC. It specifies CASSLVVSSGTYNEQFF.

This clonotype was found many times. The gene calls are TRBV27 and TRBJ2-3, with D possibly matching TRBD2 (7 bases). The CDR3 is made up of 16 amino acids. Per germline, CDR1 MNHEY and CDR2 SMNVEV (reference sequence). Trimming cost V 2 bases and J 2 bases, with 14 bases left between them. The CDR3 loop is CASSLLTGGLTDTQYF. The CDR3 DNA follows: TGTGCCAGCAGTTTACTAACGGGGGGCCTCACAGATACGCAGTATTTT.

The gene calls are TRBV30 and TRBJ1-2; 7 bases are shared with TRBD1. Germline CDR1 and CDR2: GTSNPN and SVGIG (reference sequence). V shed 5 bases and J 5 bases; nucleotides not matched to a gene: 20. CDR3 length: 17 amino acids. The CDR3 loop reads CAWRPPQGRGIRYGYTF. In DNA, the CDR3 is TGTGCCTGGCGCCCCCCACAGGGGCGGGGAATTCGGTATGGCTACACCTTC.

The V call is TRBV15, the J call TRBJ2-6, with D hard to call. CDR1 is LNHNV, CDR2 YYDKDF, per germline (reference sequence). Trimming took 4 bases from V and 1 from J, leaving 8 bases between them. The CDR3 sequence is 15 residues long. CDR3 in amino acids: CATSIVLSGANVLTF. Written as DNA, the CDR3 is TGTGCCACCAGCATTGTACTTTCTGGGGCCAACGTCCTGACTTTC.

The chain links TRBV5-1 to TRBJ2-1; 10 positions agree with TRBD1. This CDR3 is built from 16 residues. Germline V lookup: CDR1 SGHRS, CDR2 YFSETQ. With V trimmed by 5 bases and J by 0 bases, 5 bases remained unmatched. The CDR3 loop is CASSSDRGPSYNEQFF. The CDR3 nucleotides are TGCGCCAGCAGTTCAGACAGGGGGCCCTCCTACAATGAGCAGTTCTTC.

V gene TRBV7-3 combines with J gene TRBJ2-3, with D possibly being TRBD2 (7 bases). Germline values: CDR1 SGHTA, CDR2 FQGTGA. V gave up 2 bases and J gave up 3 bases, with 12 bases separating them. This CDR3 contains 15 residues. The CDR3 bases are TGTGCCAGCAGCTTAGCGGGGGCGCGGACAGATACGCAGTATTTT. It codes for CASSLAGARTDTQYF.

This clonotype was picked up many times. This chain connects TRBV11-3 to TRBJ2-1; D is ambiguous. Looked up from germline, CDR1 is SGHNT and CDR2 is YENEEA. The length of the CDR3 is 16 residues. V was cut by 4 bases and J by 5 bases, with 18 bases left in between. CDR3 region: CASSSRGQNRNNEQFF. The CDR3, as DNA: TGTGCCAGCAGCTCTAGAGGCCAGAATCGTAACAATGAGCAGTTCTTC.

This clonotype appeared many times. This rearrangement joins TRBV7-9 to TRBJ1-1, with D possibly matching TRBD1 (6 bases). V lost 5 bases, J lost 6 bases, and 19 bases lay in between. Germline V gene lookup returns CDR1 SEHNR and CDR2 FQNEAQ (reference sequence). This CDR3 region has 15 residues. CDR3: CASSPATGWKAEAFF. The CDR3 DNA is TGTGCCAGCAGCCCTGCAACAGGGTGGAAGGCTGAAGCTTTCTTT.

The chain couples TRBV5-4 to TRBJ1-3; no clear D gene. This CDR3 spans 16 amino acids. Germline V lookup: CDR1 SGHNT, CDR2 YYREEE (reference sequence). V lost 1 base and J 1 base, leaving 12 bases between the germline ends. The CDR3 is CASSLFGRLSGNTIYF. CDR3 coding DNA: TGTGCCAGCAGCTTGTTCGGCAGGTTATCTGGAAACACCATATATTTT.